Shown below are 32 T cell receptor beta chains from a single sample sequenced in a study of cytomegalovirus exposure and HLA in healthy donors. The PCR made use of 60 Vbeta and 13 Jbeta primers. The table came from immunoSEQ multiplex PCR; TCRdb's copy has only in-frame clones and leaves some out. The sample includes under 200,000 clones, around 79% of them seen just once. Sequenced material: PBMCs. The receptors shown here come from a male donor in good health and CMV-seropositive.

This clone was observed once. The chain has TRBV30 and TRBJ2-1, with TRBD2 matching 7 bases. Germline V gives CDR1 GTSNPN, CDR2 SVGIG (reference sequence). V lost 7 bases to trimming and J lost 3 bases; unmatched junction nucleotides: 9. There are 14 residues in the CDR3. CDR3 amino acids: CASGTTLFYNEQFF. CDR3 DNA sequence: TGTGCCTCCGGGACTACCCTCTTCTACAATGAGCAGTTCTTC.

V gene TRBV5-1 combines with J gene TRBJ1-2; 7 positions agree with TRBD1. The length of the CDR3 is 15 residues. With V trimmed by 7 bases and J by 0 bases, 9 bases remained unmatched. Germline CDR1 is SGHRS and CDR2 is YFSETQ. For the CDR3, the DNA is TGCGCCAGCCACAATCCGGGACAGCCTAACTATGGCTACACCTTC. Encoded protein: CASHNPGQPNYGYTF.

The V call is TRBV5-4, the J call TRBJ2-7; D is possibly TRBD2 (5 bases). Trimming removed 5 bases at V and 7 bases at J, with 16 bases between. In germline, CDR1 is SGHNT, CDR2 YYREEE (reference sequence). The CDR3 covers 13 residues. CDR3 sequence: CASSFGFSGEQYF. As DNA, the CDR3 is TGTGCCAGCAGTTTCGGGTTCTCGGGGGAGCAGTACTTC.

Note on this clone: At one end, the junction sequence differs from germline, possibly due to a read error. The V gene is TRBV7-9, the J gene TRBJ2-7; tentative D call: TRBD2 (6 bases). This CDR3 is built from 13 residues. Germline V gene lookup returns CDR1 SEHNR and CDR2 FQNEAQ (reference sequence). The CDR3 DNA reads TGTGCCAGCAGCTCTACTAGCTCCCACGAGCAGTACTTC. Translating gives CASSSTSSHEQYF.

This clone was recorded a few times. The chain carries TRBV6-1 and TRBJ1-5; 8 nucleotides align to TRBD1. J gave up 9 bases and V 2 bases, and 9 bases lay outside the gene matches. The CDR3 spans 15 residues. Germline V CDR1 and CDR2: MNHNS, SASEGT. DNA of the CDR3: TGTGCCAGCAGTGAATCAGGGGGCATTTTGAGGCCCCAGCATTTT. Amino acids: CASSESGGILRPQHF.

The V gene is TRBV25-1, the J gene TRBJ1-6; no clear D. Germline CDR1 and CDR2: MGHDK and SYGVNS. Trimming removed 7 bases from V and 5 bases from J, with 12 bases in between. The CDR3 consists of 14 residues. CDR3 nucleotide sequence: TGTGCCAGCAAAGGCGGCACTCATAATTCACCCCTCCACTTT. Its protein is CASKGGTHNSPLHF.

Regarding this clone: A junction end diverges from the germline sequence, so it may reflect a read error. This chain uses TRBV7-9 with TRBJ2-7; 7 bases are shared with TRBD1. From germline, CDR1 is SEHNR and CDR2 FQNEAQ (reference sequence). CDR3 length: 18 amino acids. CDR3 region: CSSSLGSVRQGPLGEQYF. The CDR3 nucleotides read TGTTCCAGCAGCTTAGGTTCGGTCAGACAGGGACCTCTTGGCGAGCAGTACTTC.

The J gene is TRBJ1-2, the V gene TRBV5-1, with D tentatively TRBD1 (6 bases). There are 14 residues in the CDR3. The V and J ends lost 7 bases and 5 bases respectively, with 18 bases between them. Germline V gene sequence: CDR1 SGHRS, CDR2 YFSETQ. CDR3 sequence: CASRTPGVGYGYTF. Here the CDR3 DNA reads TGCGCCAGCCGGACTCCAGGGGTGGGGTATGGCTACACCTTC.

The genes are TRBV2 and TRBJ1-2; D is possibly TRBD1 (5 bases). The CDR3 length is 15 residues. Germline V lookup: CDR1 SNHLY, CDR2 FYNNEI. V lost 4 bases, J lost 4 bases, and 16 bases lay in between. The CDR3 nucleotides are TGTGCCAGCAGTGGCAGGGCGGTGGGGGGCTATGGCTACACCTTC. Translation: CASSGRAVGGYGYTF.

This rearrangement joins TRBV5-1 to TRBJ1-2; 7 nucleotides agree with TRBD1. CDR1 is SGHRS, CDR2 YFSETQ, per germline. The CDR3 extends over 13 amino acids. V was pared by 4 bases and J by 2 bases, with 2 bases of the junction left unmatched. The CDR3 nucleotides read TGCGCCAGCAGCAGACAGGGAAACTATGGCTACACCTTC. This codes for CASSRQGNYGYTF.

DNA for the CDR3: TGTGCCAGCGGACCAGCGGGGGGCCGAACCGGGGAGCTGTTTTTT. It codes for CASGPAGGRTGELFF. J is TRBJ2-2 and V is TRBV7-9; 9 nucleotides match TRBD2. The germline V gene has CDR1 SEHNR and CDR2 FQNEAQ (reference sequence). The CDR3 contains 15 residues. The V gene end was trimmed by 8 bases and the J gene end by 5 bases; junction bases not matched to a gene: 9.

The V and J genes are TRBV13 and TRBJ2-1; D is undetermined. V gave up 4 bases and J gave up 1 base, with 14 bases separating them. Germline lookup yields CDR1 PRHDT and CDR2 FYEKMQ (reference sequence). The CDR3 sequence is 16 residues long. The CDR3 here is CASSSLAATSYNEQFF. The DNA of the CDR3 is TGTGCCAGCAGCTCCTTGGCGGCGACGTCCTACAATGAGCAGTTCTTC.

The chain uses TRBV7-3 and TRBJ2-5; 7 bases fit TRBD1. J lost 2 bases, V lost 5 bases, and 8 bases had no gene match. This CDR3 spans 15 amino acids. The V gene's germline CDR1 is SGHTA and CDR2 FQGTGA. The CDR3 sequence is CASSPGTDLQETQYF. For the CDR3, the DNA is TGTGCCAGCAGCCCCGGGACAGACCTGCAAGAGACCCAGTACTTC. Combining the CDR3 with reference TRBV7-3 and TRBJ2-5 gives the whole variable domain GAGVSQTPSNKVTEKGKYVELRCDPISGHTALYWYRQSLGQGPEFLIYFQGTGAADDSGLPNDRFFAVRPEGSVSTLKIQRTERGDSAVYLCASSPGTDLQETQYFGPGTRLLVL.

The rearrangement links TRBV11-2 to TRBJ2-2; perhaps TRBD2 as D (5 bases). Trimming stripped 5 bases from V and 1 base from J, with 11 bases between. Germline CDR1 reads SGHAT; CDR2 reads FQNNGV. This CDR3 has 15 amino acids. The CDR3 here is CASSPSRRNTGELFF. In DNA form, the CDR3 reads TGTGCCAGCAGCCCTAGCCGACGGAACACCGGGGAGCTGTTTTTT. The variable domain in full, completed from reference TRBV11-2 and TRBJ2-2, reads EAGVAQSPRYKIIEKRQSVAFWCNPISGHATLYWYQQILGQGPKLLIQFQNNGVVDDSQLPKDRFSAERLKGVDSTLKIQPAKLEDSAVYLCASSPSRRNTGELFFGEGSRLTVL.

This chain links TRBV7-8 with TRBJ1-4; no reliable D call. CDR3 size: 13 residues. Between the trimmed V and J ends, which lost 3 bases and 8 bases, there was a span of 10 bases. The germline V gene has CDR1 SGHVS and CDR2 FQNEAQ. The CDR3 nucleotides are TGTGCCAGCAGCTTCGGGGATGCAGAAAAACTGTTTTTT. As protein: CASSFGDAEKLFF.

The rearrangement links TRBV6-5 to TRBJ2-3; no reliable D call. Looked up from germline, CDR1 is MNHEY and CDR2 is SVGAGI. V dropped 5 bases and J dropped 4 bases, with 16 bases sitting between them. CDR3 length: 15 amino acids. CDR3 residues: CASSPSFTSPDTQYF. CDR3 DNA sequence: TGTGCCAGCAGTCCCTCGTTCACAAGTCCAGATACGCAGTATTTT.

This chain joins TRBV19 and TRBJ2-1, with 7 positions matching TRBD2. The CDR3 extends over 15 amino acids. The V and J ends lost 3 bases and 2 bases, in that order; junction bases with no gene match: 4. In germline, CDR1 is LNHDA, CDR2 SQIVND (reference sequence). The CDR3 protein is CASSIGTTTYNEQFF. In DNA, the CDR3 is TGTGCCAGTAGTATCGGGACTACTACCTACAATGAGCAGTTCTTC.

The chain has TRBV6-1 and TRBJ1-4, with D possibly matching TRBD1 (5 bases). This CDR3 is built from 15 residues. The germline CDR1 and CDR2 sequences are MNHNS and SASEGT. V was cut by 4 bases and J by 0 bases, with 9 bases left in between. In DNA, the CDR3 is TGTGCCAGCAGTGGTCAGACAGCAACTAATGAAAAACTGTTTTTT. This sequence encodes CASSGQTATNEKLFF.

CDR3 protein: CASSSPGGGIYEQYF. The CDR3 bases are TGTGCCAGCAGCTCCCCCGGCGGAGGGATCTACGAGCAGTACTTC. The rearrangement uses TRBV7-2 and TRBJ2-5, with D perhaps matching TRBD2 (6 bases). The DNA end is more similar to TRBJ2-7, so the J call may be wrong. In germline, CDR1 is SGHTA, CDR2 FQGNSA. The CDR3 has 15 residues.

This clone was seen only a few times. The chain carries TRBV5-6 and TRBJ2-7; no definite D call. There are 13 residues in the CDR3. V lost 0 bases to trimming and J lost 5 bases, with 9 bases between them. In germline, CDR1 is SGHDT, CDR2 YYEEEE. DNA of the CDR3: TGTGCCAGCAGCTTGGGAGGTTCCAACGAGCAGTACTTC. It is translated as CASSLGGSNEQYF.

The V gene is TRBV11-2, the J gene TRBJ2-2; possible D gene TRBD1, 5 bases. Trimming left V 0 bases short and J 0 bases short, with 8 bases between. Germline V gives CDR1 SGHAT, CDR2 FQNNGV. This CDR3 contains 16 residues. CDR3 nucleotides: TGTGCCAGCAGCTTAGATCCAGGGTCGAACACCGGGGAGCTGTTTTTT. It encodes CASSLDPGSNTGELFF. Full variable domain (rest looked up from reference TRBV11-2 and TRBJ2-2): EAGVAQSPRYKIIEKRQSVAFWCNPISGHATLYWYQQILGQGPKLLIQFQNNGVVDDSQLPKDRFSAERLKGVDSTLKIQPAKLEDSAVYLCASSLDPGSNTGELFFGEGSRLTVL.

The rearrangement joins TRBV7-3 to TRBJ2-5, with TRBD2 matching over 9 bases. This CDR3 contains 15 residues. CDR1 and CDR2 from the germline V gene are SGHTA and FQGTGA. V lost 1 base, J lost 5 bases, and 5 bases stayed unmatched. CDR3 region: CASSLMAGGPETQYF. The CDR3 coding sequence is TGTGCCAGCAGCTTAATGGCGGGGGGGCCGGAGACCCAGTACTTC.

This sequence joins TRBV4-2 and TRBJ2-2, with D possibly matching TRBD2 (5 bases). Germline assignment: CDR1 LGHNA and CDR2 YNFKEQ. Trimming removed 1 base at V and 8 bases at J, with 14 bases between. The CDR3 loop spans 15 amino acids. The CDR3 here is CASSQGLDSLGELFF. The CDR3, as DNA: TGTGCCAGCAGCCAAGGGCTGGACTCTTTGGGGGAGCTGTTTTTT.

Concerning this clone: The germline gene is not matched at one end of the junction; a read error may be the cause. V is TRBV7-2 and J is TRBJ1-5; the D is unclear. This CDR3 is built from 12 residues. The germline V gene encodes CDR1 SGHTA and CDR2 FQGNSA. The CDR3 DNA follows: TGTGCCAGCAGCTTAGGCAGTCAGTCCCAGCATTTT. Translating it yields CASSLGSQSQHF.

The chain employs TRBV7-9 and TRBJ1-3; 9 bases agree with TRBD1. Germline trimming cut 3 bases from V and 0 bases from J; bases unmatched to any gene: 9. This CDR3 has 18 amino acids. Germline lookup yields CDR1 SEHNR and CDR2 FQNEAQ (reference sequence). Here the CDR3 DNA reads TGTGCCAGCAGCTTCTACCGGGACAGGGCTGGCTCTGGAAACACCATATATTTT. Its translation: CASSFYRDRAGSGNTIYF.

V gene TRBV9 combines with J gene TRBJ2-5; 7 bases fit TRBD1. Unmatched junction bases numbered 0, after V lost 0 bases and J lost 4 bases. The CDR3 sequence is 13 residues long. The V gene's germline CDR1 is SGDLS and CDR2 YYNGEE. CDR3 region: CASSVGTGETQYF. DNA of the CDR3: TGTGCCAGCAGCGTAGGGACAGGAGAGACCCAGTACTTC.

The chain joins TRBV7-9 to TRBJ1-2; 7 positions agree with TRBD1. The germline gives CDR1 SEHNR, CDR2 FQNEAQ (reference sequence). CDR3 length: 14 residues. With 3 bases clipped from V and 2 bases from J, the junction kept 3 bases outside the gene matches. CDR3 coding DNA: TGTGCCAGCAGCTTGCCGGGACAGAACTATGGCTACACCTTC. It translates to CASSLPGQNYGYTF.

The chain joins TRBV7-3 to TRBJ2-3; 8 nucleotides match TRBD2. V lost 2 bases, J lost 10 bases, and 2 bases stayed unmatched. Germline assignment: CDR1 SGHTA and CDR2 FQGTGA. The CDR3 has 12 amino acids. In nucleotides, the CDR3 is TGTGCCAGCAGCTTAGCGGGGGGAGCGCAGTATTTT. This sequence encodes CASSLAGGAQYF.

This rearrangement joins TRBV9 to TRBJ2-3, with D uncertain. CDR1 and CDR2 (germline): SGDLS, YYNGEE. CDR3 length: 12 residues. Deletions cut 0 bases from V and 6 bases from J, with 5 bases between. The DNA for the CDR3 is TGTGCCAGCAGCGTAGGGGCGGATACGCAGTATTTT. Protein sequence: CASSVGADTQYF.

A single count supports this clone. This chain connects TRBV30 to TRBJ2-1, with D possibly matching TRBD1 (5 bases). Trimming took off 6 bases at V and 0 bases at J, with 9 bases between the two ends. CDR1 is GTSNPN and CDR2 is SVGIG in the germline V gene (reference sequence). The CDR3 is 13 amino acids. The CDR3 loop reads CACDRSSYNEQFF. Here the CDR3 DNA reads TGTGCCTGCGACAGATCCTCCTACAATGAGCAGTTCTTC.

This chain joins TRBV9 and TRBJ2-7, with D unresolved. V shed 4 bases and J shed 3 bases, with 14 bases lying between them. This CDR3 contains 14 residues. Germline CDR1 reads SGDLS; CDR2 reads YYNGEE. This CDR3 reads CASSPRSTNYEQYF. In DNA, the CDR3 is TGTGCCAGCAGCCCCCGCAGTACAAACTACGAGCAGTACTTC.

This clone was seen once. The gene calls are TRBV18 and TRBJ1-2; 8 nucleotides match TRBD1. Germline V gives CDR1 KGHSH, CDR2 LQKENI. The CDR3 loop spans 14 amino acids. J lost 7 bases, V lost 1 base, and 5 bases had no gene match. The chain's CDR3 is CASSPLGTGGGYTF. In nucleotides, the CDR3 is TGTGCCAGCTCACCACTTGGGACAGGAGGTGGCTACACCTTC. The full variable domain, completed using reference TRBV18 and TRBJ1-2, is NAGVMQNPRHLVRRRGQEARLRCSPMKGHSHVYWYRQLPEEGLKFMVYLQKENIIDESGMPKERFSAEFPKEGPSILRIQQVVRGDSAAYFCASSPLGTGGGYTFGSGTRLTVV.